This is a list of T cell receptor beta chains from one sample in a study of OX40 agonist ivuxolimab in advanced cancers. Generated by immunoSEQ multiplex PCR, the TCRdb table keeps only in-frame clones and is missing some. The sample consists of around 8,000 clones, around 85% of them appearing once. This specimen was CD4+ or CD8+ T cells sorted from blood, taken in a trial of the OX40 agonist ivuxolimab. These receptor sequences come from an adult with an advanced solid tumor such as melanoma, head and neck, liver or kidney cancer. Both conserved end residues are part of each CDR3. Each record gives: clone size, D gene, J gene, V gene, CDR3 DNA, CDR3 protein. D genes are given only for firm matches. Some rows mark clone size as missing; the rest say once, few, many or name a class of expanded clone.

>NA|TRBD2|TRBJ2-3|TRBV13
TGTGCCAGCAGCTCGGGACTAGCAACAGATACGCAGTATTTT
CASSSGLATDTQYF
>NA|NA|TRBJ2-3|TRBV4-2
TGTGCCAGCAGCCAATCGGGGGCCTCCTTGAATTTT
CASSQSGASLNF
>NA|NA|TRBJ1-5|TRBV2
TGTGCCAGCAGGACTGGGACGGGAAATAGCAATCAGCCCCAGCATTTT
CASRTGTGNSNQPQHF
>NA|NA|TRBJ1-4|TRBV19
TGTGCCAGTAGTATAGACCATGAAAAACTGTTTTTT
CASSIDHEKLFF
>NA|NA|TRBJ2-1|TRBV2
TGTGCCAGCAGTGTTACGCTCGCAGGGTTAATAAATGAGCAGTTCTTC
CASSVTLAGLINEQFF
>NA|NA|TRBJ2-3|TRBV9
TGTGCCAGCAGTATCAGACAGTACACAGATACGCAGTATTTT
CASSIRQYTDTQYF
>NA|TRBD1|TRBJ1-5|TRBV5-6
TGTGCCAGCAGCTCGGACAGGCTCAATCAGCCCCAGCATTTT
CASSSDRLNQPQHF
>once|TRBD1|TRBJ2-1|TRBV6-5
TGTGCCAGCAGTTATTCCGGGTCTTCCCGGGACAGAAGGCAGTTCTTC
CASSYSGSSRDRRQFF
>NA|NA|TRBJ2-1|TRBV19
TGTGCCAGTAGTATGGGACGGAGCTACTACAATGAGCAGTTCTTC
CASSMGRSYYNEQFF
>NA|NA|TRBJ1-1|TRBV6-7
TGTGCCAGCCCACTAGCGGGACAGAACACTGAAGCTTTCTTT
CASPLAGQNTEAFF
>NA|TRBD1|TRBJ2-5|TRBV27
TGTGCCAGCGGAGACCAACTACAGGGGAACGAGACCCAGTACTTC
CASGDQLQGNETQYF
>NA|NA|TRBJ2-3|TRBV6-6
TGTGCCAGCAGTTACGGGGGTACAGATACGCAGTATTTT
CASSYGGTDTQYF
>NA|NA|TRBJ2-2|TRBV7-6
TGTGCCAGCAGCGGGGGGATGGTTAACACCGGGGAGCTGTTTTTT
CASSGGMVNTGELFF
>NA|NA|TRBJ2-7|TRBV2
TGTGCCAGCAGTGTGAATGAGCAGTACTTC
CASSVNEQYF
>NA|NA|TRBJ2-2|TRBV4-1
TGCGCCAGCAGCCAAGTGCTAGCTGGGGGACCCGGGGAGCTGTTTTTT
CASSQVLAGGPGELFF
>few|NA|TRBJ2-5|TRBV25-1
TGTGCCAGCAGCCAAGCCGGGGGGACCCAGTACTTC
CASSQAGGTQYF
>few|TRBD1|TRBJ2-7|TRBV11-2
TGTGCCAGCAGGCCAGGGACAGGGGCTCACGAGCAGTACTTC
CASRPGTGAHEQYF
>NA|NA|TRBJ2-7|TRBV7-2
TGTGCCAGCAGCTTAGTATCGTGGGAGCAGTACTTC
CASSLVSWEQYF
>once|NA|TRBJ2-5|TRBV13
TGTGCCAGCAGCTTAGAACACAACCAAGAGACCCAGTACTTC
CASSLEHNQETQYF
>NA|NA|TRBJ2-7|TRBV5-1
TGCGCCAGCAGCTTAGGACAGCAGATATACGAGCAGTACTTC
CASSLGQQIYEQYF
>once|NA|TRBJ1-1|TRBV2
TGTGCCAGCAGATTAGACGGACTTCAGAACACTGAAGCTTTCTTT
CASRLDGLQNTEAFF
>NA|NA|TRBJ1-1|TRBV5-1
TGCGCCAGCAGCTTGGAAGGGGCAGGGACTGAAGCTTTCTTT
CASSLEGAGTEAFF
>NA|NA|TRBJ1-1|TRBV11-2
TGTGCCAGCAGCCCAATGAACCCCCCTGAAGCTTTCTTT
CASSPMNPPEAFF
>NA|TRBD2|TRBJ2-1|TRBV9
TGTGCCAGCAGCTCCTGGACTAGCGGGGGGTATGAGCAGTTCTTC
CASSSWTSGGYEQFF
>NA|TRBD1|TRBJ2-2|TRBV6-1
TGTGCCAGCAGTGAGCGGGCAGGGGGCGTTGGCGGGGAGCTGTTTTTT
CASSERAGGVGGELFF
>medium-sized|TRBD2|TRBJ2-1|TRBV4-1
TGCGCCAGCAGCCACCTAGCGGGGGCCAACAATGAGCAGTTCTTC
CASSHLAGANNEQFF
>NA|NA|TRBJ2-5|TRBV4-1
TGCGCCAGCAGCCAGGACGGGATGGGGCGGGAGACCCAGTACTTC
CASSQDGMGRETQYF
>NA|NA|TRBJ1-1|TRBV6-5
TGCGCCAGCGGCATGAACACTGAAGCTTTCTTT
CASGMNTEAFF
>NA|NA|TRBJ1-1|TRBV19
TGTGCCAGTAGTCCCAGGGAAAGGAAGAACACTGAAGCTTTCTTT
CASSPRERKNTEAFF
>NA|NA|TRBJ1-5|TRBV6-1
TGTGCCAGCAGTGGACGTAAAAAGGATCAGCCCCAGCATTTT
CASSGRKKDQPQHF
>NA|NA|TRBJ1-2|TRBV4-1
TGCGCCAGCAGCCAAGGGGACGGAACGTATGGCTACACCTTC
CASSQGDGTYGYTF
>NA|NA|TRBJ2-7|TRBV7-2
TGTGCCAGCAGCTTAGTGGGCGGAAACTACGAGCAGTACTTC
CASSLVGGNYEQYF
>NA|TRBD2|TRBJ2-3|TRBV4-1
TGCGCCAGCAGCCAACGGACTAGCGGAAACACAGATACGCAGTATTTT
CASSQRTSGNTDTQYF
>NA|NA|TRBJ2-1|TRBV7-9
TGTGCCAGCAGCAACAGAGCGTCCTACAATGAGCAGTTCTTC
CASSNRASYNEQFF
>NA|NA|TRBJ1-1|TRBV19
TGTGCCAGTAGTTTGTGGGGATTTACTGAAGCTTTCTTT
CASSLWGFTEAFF
>NA|NA|TRBJ2-7|TRBV6-1
TGTGCCAGCGAGGAGTACGAGCAGTACTTC
CASEEYEQYF
>NA|TRBD1|TRBJ1-4|TRBV7-9
TGTGCCAGCAGGCCCGAGGGAGGACAGGCAACTAATGAAAAACTGTTTTTT
CASRPEGGQATNEKLFF
>NA|TRBD2|TRBJ2-5|TRBV4-2
TGTGCCAGCAGCCAAATTCTAGCGGGGGCTCAAGAGACCCAGTACTTC
CASSQILAGAQETQYF
>NA|NA|TRBJ1-1|TRBV5-4
TGTGCCAGCAGCTTGGTAGAAGGGGCCACTGAAGCTTTCTTT
CASSLVEGATEAFF
>few|NA|TRBJ1-3|TRBV7-6
TGTGCCAGCAGCGAGGCCTACACCATATATTTT
CASSEAYTIYF
>NA|TRBD1|TRBJ2-7|TRBV6-1
TGTGCCAGCAGTGAACTTTGGGACAGGGGCTACGAGCAGTACTTC
CASSELWDRGYEQYF
>NA|NA|TRBJ2-5|TRBV10-3
TGTGCCATCAGTGAAGGGGCAGCAGCGCAAGAGACCCAGTACTTC
CAISEGAAAQETQYF